This T cell receptor beta chain was sequenced in a study of regulatory T cells in long-lasting Graves disease. Germline V gene lookup returns CDR1 LGHDT and CDR2 YNNKEL (reference sequence). There are 16 residues in the CDR3. V lost 1 base and J 0 bases, leaving 9 bases between the germline ends. General study findings and limits: Persistent disease was characterized by preferential usage of TRBV28, TRBJ1-2 and TRBJ2-5.

This clonotype was counted at least ten times. What it binds is unknown. According to the study, TCR beta libraries were built with iRepertoire HTBI primers and CDR3-region Arm-PCR. TCRdb itself ran the multiplex PCR reads through MiXCR, one entry per CDR3 protein. The repertoire has roughly 510,000 distinct CDR3 sequences, about 16% of them found once; the top ten carry approximately 12%. Noted time point: newly diagnosed GD, antithyroid drugs for less than 3 months. There was RNA extracted from PBMCs, and the TCR library was made from it. These records were also assigned to another study, of T cells in Graves' hyperthyroidism and ophthalmopathy. That publication notes: Ophthalmopathy and stable hyperthyroidism were separated by a 13 V-J model.

The source material was peripheral blood mononuclear cells (PBMCs), sampled at new diagnosis, from a patient treated with antithyroid drugs. The sequence came from a man aged 18 to 29 with Graves disease. The chain combines TRBV3-1 with TRBJ2-2; no clear D. The CDR3 protein is CASSQGYLTNTGELFF. The DNA for the CDR3 is TGTGCCAGCAGCCAAGGTTACCTAACGAACACCGGGGAGCTGTTTTTT.